The source of this T cell receptor beta chain is a study of Ad26.COV2.S vaccination and SARS-CoV-2 variants. Using immunoSEQ multiplex PCR, the repertoire was profiled, and TCRdb retains in-frame clones only, with some absent. The repertoire consists of more than 150,000 clones, with around 88% occurring once and the leading ten covering more than 4.5%. Concerning this clone: Its antigen is not identified.

Looked up from germline, CDR1 is MDHEN and CDR2 is SYDVKM. The V end was cut by 6 bases, the J end by 4 bases, with 16 bases between. This CDR3 is built from 15 residues. Points from the study as a whole: Spike-specific CD8+ and CD4+ T cell responses reportedly showed substantial breadth after vaccination.

Sequenced material: peripheral blood, taken after recovery from COVID-19. The receptor comes from a human donor who had recovered from COVID-19. This chain uses TRBV28 with TRBJ2-1; perhaps TRBD1 as D (6 bases). The CDR3 protein is CASRPRDMGYNEQFF. CDR3 nucleotide sequence: TGTGCCAGCAGGCCCCGGGACATGGGGTACAATGAGCAGTTCTTC.